The source of this T cell receptor (beta chain) is a study of cytomegalovirus exposure and HLA in healthy donors (TCRdb year 2017). About the study as a whole: According to an earlier analysis of around 600 of the donors, about 179 million T cells yielded roughly 110 million unique TCR beta sequences and 250 to 350 Gb of sequence data. The later analysis used no new phenotypic data to find candidate immune exposures, relying instead on TCR beta sequences and their occurrence across donors. Using immunosequencing, the study profiled T cell repertoires from about 620 subjects and related those repertoires to cytomegalovirus serostatus. Class I and class II HLA loci were covered by the typing at four-digit resolution. A later genetic analysis took genome-wide SNP genotypes for about 65% of the 666 donors and used that subset as a discovery cohort. To predict cytomegalovirus infection status, the study brought together high-throughput TCR immunosequencing, statistical association of individual TCRs with disease status, and machine learning. The number of typed donors differed by locus: roughly 629-640 for A, B, C, DRB1 and DQB1; 522 for DQA1; approximately 600 for DPA1; and some 450 for DPB1. In a later analysis, previously published TCR beta repertoires from 670 or so donors were re-analyzed and high-resolution HLA genotyping was added so that TCR occurrence patterns could be studied. Among the roughly 390 genotyped donors, around 79% belonged to the genetic ancestry cluster associated with self-reported Caucasian donors. A few DR-DQ haplotypes were handled as single units for association and clustering because linkage in the cohort was strong. In addition to the first cohort of approximately 670 subjects, a separate validation cohort of 130 or so different subjects was used. In an earlier analysis of 587 of the donors, high-throughput TCR beta sequencing was used to judge whether each TCR beta V gene segment behaved as functional or pseudogenic. Donor age, sex, ethnicity and CMV serostatus were compiled together with the repertoire data. On average, over 200,000 unique TCR beta nucleotide sequences were sequenced per donor among 398 genotyped donors of the cohort, with 15% to 20% of those sequences being non-productive. Every repertoire in the discovery cohort had been generated on one and the same sequencing platform. The study aimed to test whether signatures of past pathogen exposure could be identified by cataloging public T cell receptors. An early release that covered around 590 HLA-typed donors contained approximately 300 gigabases of sequencing data and about 84 million unique TCR sequences.

Findings and caveats that apply to the study as a whole: According to a later analysis, parvovirus B19, influenza, CMV and Epstein-Barr virus appeared linked to several top co-occurrence clusters. A later analysis found that HLA-associated TCR beta chains were more clonally expanded and had lower generation probabilities than equally common non-associated chains. Three of the identified cytomegalovirus-associated TCR beta chains were confirmed in vitro to be specific for cytomegalovirus antigens. Immune exposure information for the cohort was limited to CMV serostatus. V-gene and J-gene trimming of TCR beta chains was associated with a missense DCLRE1C variant in a later genetic analysis, and the association was replicated in an independent cohort. The classifier was reported to diagnose cytomegalovirus status with high specificity and sensitivity in both the original and validation cohorts. The sequencing pipeline was judged likely to have produced a cluster of highly shared sequence variants as a technical artifact. A later analysis found that most CMV-associated TCR beta chains appeared HLA-restricted, with HLA associations seemingly driven largely by CMV exposure. A further reported finding was that TCR beta sequences accurately predicted the HLA-A and HLA-B alleles for most subjects in the first cohort. In a later analysis, the rate of TCR association differed among HLA loci, with DRB1 alleles having the most associated TCRs and HLA-C alleles having the fewest. When HLA alleles, especially DR and DQ, strongly co-occurred, TCR associations were difficult to assign to individual alleles. This cohort had only TCR beta chains sequenced, and the lack of alpha or paired-chain data limited which features could be detected. Linkage disequilibrium might explain the correlated functional status among segregating V segments, but an unknown experimental factor could not be ruled out. According to a later genetic analysis, donors in an Asian-associated ancestry cluster had fewer N-insertions in productive TCRs than the roughly 660-donor mean. The authors suggested that the approach could potentially be extended to other disease states and immunological phenotypes. Because HLA typing was unavailable for some donors at each locus, only the typed subset was used in association tests. An earlier analysis of some 560 of the donors showed that most TCR beta V segments appeared in productive rearrangements either about 87% or about 30% of the time, which broadly matched IMGT annotations. The presence/absence analyses assumed that sequencing depth was roughly uniform across donors, and that assumption may not be true. The study listed 164 TCR beta chains as associated with cytomegalovirus. In a later analysis, 16,951 TCR beta sequences were associated with specific HLA alleles at a false discovery rate of 0.05. Because counts were too low, more than 15 rarely observed V segments, including chromosome 9 orphons, were left out of the earlier analysis of some 600 of the donors. Most TCR sequences were observed very rarely across donors, whereas some public TCRs were present in many individuals.

The cohort was made up of several hundred healthy bone marrow donors. At the time of sampling, all cohort members were nominally healthy, though unrecorded immune exposures were likely present. The donor tested CMV seronegative and was one of the 352 seronegative cohort members. Each donor provided a peripheral blood sample, and peripheral blood mononuclear cells were used for TCR beta sequencing. Genomic DNA extraction from the blood cell samples was performed with the Qiagen DNeasy Blood Extraction Kit. Preparation of the library involved the immunoSEQ multiplex PCR assay. The multiplex PCR relied on a mix of 60 forward primers for TCR Vbeta segments and 13 reverse primers for TCR Jbeta segments. Amplification of the CDR3 region of rearranged TCR beta genes was performed with a multiplex PCR assay on genomic DNA. The amplified TCR beta libraries were sequenced on the Illumina HiSeq System as 87-base-pair reads. As for the authors' bioinformatics: Across the 500 to 850 repertoires, a later analysis counted 80 million or so unique TCR beta chains, roughly 11 million of which were shared by at least two donors. A nearest-neighbor algorithm error-corrected the raw reads and collapsed the reads into unique sequences, merging closely related sequences to remove PCR and sequencing errors. To assign V, D and J gene segments, CDR3 sequences were aligned to IMGT reference sequences. Each retained sequence needed at least a six-nucleotide match to both a V gene segment and a J gene segment. A rearrangement was called productive if the CDR3 had no stop codons and remained in frame with V and J, and every other rearrangement was called non-productive. CDR3 was defined by IMGT convention, running from the second conserved V-encoded cysteine to the conserved J-encoded phenylalanine. In an earlier analysis of more than 550 of the donors, sequences lacking an unambiguous match to a single V gene segment were excluded. An earlier analysis of 587 of the donors classified V segments as functional when productive rearrangements were above 56.7% and as segregating when the standard deviation between donors was above 5%. A statistical classification framework was built for diagnosing cytomegalovirus status from the catalog of TCR beta chain sequences. V and J gene assignment, in a later analysis, came from comparing TCR nucleotide sequences with IMGT/GENE-DB human TR gene sequences. A later analysis assigned CDR3 sequences and most-parsimonious VDJ recombination scenarios with the TCRdist pipeline. In a later analysis, every TCR beta chain was defined by the combination of its CDR3 amino acid sequence and its V-gene family, and reads without a unique V-gene family were dropped. As a way to deal with suspected cross-contamination and a sequencing artifact, a later analysis dropped over 550 nucleotide sequences that were highly shared and had low generation probability. A later analysis calculated a clonal expansion index for each public chain from normalized within-repertoire ranks of inferred template counts. In a later analysis, generation probabilities were computed using a VDJ recombination model fitted to out-of-frame rearrangements, and the results were checked against IGoR. In a later analysis, TCR-TCR, TCR-HLA and TCR-CMV co-occurrence was scored with hypergeometric tests, and a repertoire-size bias correction was applied to TCR pairs. In a later analysis, false discovery rates were estimated by permuting HLA or CMV assignments 20 times. A later analysis grouped co-occurring TCRs with DBSCAN, adding TCRdist sequence similarity when clustering within HLA-allele-positive subsets. For co-occurrence clustering, repertoires with fewer than 30,000 or more than 120,000 public chains were excluded, along with roughly 5 repertoires with anomalous nucleotide sharing. The source is immuneACCESS, and TCRdb retained only in-frame sequences with V and J called. Part of the clones is not carried over; for the studies checked, unresolved V genes explain less than half of this, and the remainder is unexplained. V, J and clone size reflect that table, while D and trimming were determined from the DNA. This sample is represented by 95,000 to 130,000 clones; roughly 79% of them were singletons. 3% to 5% of the sample is held by the ten biggest clonotypes.

A note on this clone: Which antigen it targets is not known. Per-nucleotide qualities are absent, and no much larger clonotype sits a single base away.

This sequence was found in a woman aged 25 to 45 in good health and CMV-seronegative. Sequencing used PBMCs.

The CDR3 is CASSLSSHGRGYGYTF. The DNA sequence is as follows: TGTGCCAGCAGTTTATCGAGTCACGGTAGGGGATATGGCTACACCTTC. The sequence joins TRBV27 to TRBJ1-2; 5 matching bases give a weak D call of TRBD1. CDR1 is given as MNHEY and CDR2 as SMNVEV, both from the germline V gene (reference sequence). Taken from cysteine to phenylalanine, the CDR3 has 16 residues. Only the CDR3 portion is preserved as DNA: 48 bases, with reading frame beginning at the first base. The junction carries 16 bases between V and J, which are trimmed by 0 bases and 5 bases respectively.